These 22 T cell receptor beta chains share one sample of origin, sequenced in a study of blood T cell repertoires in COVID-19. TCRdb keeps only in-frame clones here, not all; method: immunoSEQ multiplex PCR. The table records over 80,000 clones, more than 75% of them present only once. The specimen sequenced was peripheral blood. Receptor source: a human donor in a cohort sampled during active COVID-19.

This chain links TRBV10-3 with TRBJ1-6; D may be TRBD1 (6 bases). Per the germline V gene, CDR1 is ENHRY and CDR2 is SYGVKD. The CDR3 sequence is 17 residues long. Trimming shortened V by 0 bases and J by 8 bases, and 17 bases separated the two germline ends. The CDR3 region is CAISESEWGTTDSPLHF. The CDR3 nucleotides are TGTGCCATCAGTGAGTCAGAGTGGGGGACAACCGATTCACCCCTCCACTTT.

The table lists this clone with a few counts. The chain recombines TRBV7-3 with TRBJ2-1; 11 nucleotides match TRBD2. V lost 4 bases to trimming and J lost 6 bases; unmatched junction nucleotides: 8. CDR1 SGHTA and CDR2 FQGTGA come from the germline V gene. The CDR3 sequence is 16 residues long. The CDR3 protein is CASSSLGLAEANEQFF. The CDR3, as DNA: TGTGCCAGCAGCTCACTGGGACTAGCGGAGGCCAATGAGCAGTTCTTC.

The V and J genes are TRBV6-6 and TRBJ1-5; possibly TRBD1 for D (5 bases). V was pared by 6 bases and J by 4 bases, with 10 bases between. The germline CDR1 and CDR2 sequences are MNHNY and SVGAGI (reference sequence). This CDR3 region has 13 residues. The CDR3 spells CASRLAGNQPQHF. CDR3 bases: TGTGCCAGCAGGCTCGCAGGGAATCAGCCCCAGCATTTT.

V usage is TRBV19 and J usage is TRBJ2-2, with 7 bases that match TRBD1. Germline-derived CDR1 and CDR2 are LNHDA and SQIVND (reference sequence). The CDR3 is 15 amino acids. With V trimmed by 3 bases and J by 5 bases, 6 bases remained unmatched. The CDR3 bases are TGTGCCAGTAGTATTTGGGACAGATTAACCGGGGAGCTGTTTTTT. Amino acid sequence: CASSIWDRLTGELFF.

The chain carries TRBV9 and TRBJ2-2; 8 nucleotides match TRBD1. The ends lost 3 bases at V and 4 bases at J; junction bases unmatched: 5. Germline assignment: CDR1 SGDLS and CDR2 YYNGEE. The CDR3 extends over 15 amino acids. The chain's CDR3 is CASSATGALTGELFF. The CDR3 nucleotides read TGTGCCAGCAGCGCGACAGGGGCGCTCACCGGGGAGCTGTTTTTT.

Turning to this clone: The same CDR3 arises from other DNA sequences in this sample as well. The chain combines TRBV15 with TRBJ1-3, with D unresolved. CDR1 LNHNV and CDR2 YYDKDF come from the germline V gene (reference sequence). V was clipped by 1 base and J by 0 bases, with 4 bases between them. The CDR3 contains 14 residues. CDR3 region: CATSRGSSGNTIYF. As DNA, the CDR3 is TGTGCCACCAGCAGAGGTAGCTCTGGAAACACCATATATTTT.

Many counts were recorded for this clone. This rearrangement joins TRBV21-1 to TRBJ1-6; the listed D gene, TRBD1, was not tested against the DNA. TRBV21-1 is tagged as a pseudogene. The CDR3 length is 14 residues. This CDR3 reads CASYRGQDNSPLHF. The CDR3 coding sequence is TGTGCCAGTTACAGGGGGCAGGATAATTCACCCCTCCACTTT.

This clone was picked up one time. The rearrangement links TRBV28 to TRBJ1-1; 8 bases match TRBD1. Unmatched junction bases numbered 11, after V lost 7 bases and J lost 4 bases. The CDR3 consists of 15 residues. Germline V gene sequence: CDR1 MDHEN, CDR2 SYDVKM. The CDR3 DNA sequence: TGTGCCAGCACAATTTCCTACAGGGGGAGCACTGAAGCTTTCTTT. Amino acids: CASTISYRGSTEAFF.

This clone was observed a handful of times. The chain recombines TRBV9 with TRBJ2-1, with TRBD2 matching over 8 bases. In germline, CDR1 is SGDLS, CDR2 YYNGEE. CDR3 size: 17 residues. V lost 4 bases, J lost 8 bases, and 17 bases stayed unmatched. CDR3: CASSPFLATIGRDEQFF. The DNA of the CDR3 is TGTGCCAGCAGCCCCTTCTTAGCAACCATCGGGAGGGATGAGCAGTTCTTC. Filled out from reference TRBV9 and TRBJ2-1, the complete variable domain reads DSGVTQTPKHLITATGQRVTLRCSPRSGDLSVYWYQQSLDQGLQFLIQYYNGEERAKGNILERFSAQQFPDLHSELNLSSLELGDSALYFCASSPFLATIGRDEQFFGPGTRLTVL.

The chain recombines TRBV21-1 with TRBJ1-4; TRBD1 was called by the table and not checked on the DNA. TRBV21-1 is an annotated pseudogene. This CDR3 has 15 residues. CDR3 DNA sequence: TGTGCCAGCAGCTCGACGGGACAGCTACATGAAAAACTGTTTTTT. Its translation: CASSSTGQLHEKLFF.

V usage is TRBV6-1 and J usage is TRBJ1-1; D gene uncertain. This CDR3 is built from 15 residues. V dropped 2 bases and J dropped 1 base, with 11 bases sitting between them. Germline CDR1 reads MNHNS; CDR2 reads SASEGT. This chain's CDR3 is CASSEPGRGNTEAFF. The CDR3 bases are TGTGCCAGCAGTGAACCTGGGCGGGGGAACACTGAAGCTTTCTTT.

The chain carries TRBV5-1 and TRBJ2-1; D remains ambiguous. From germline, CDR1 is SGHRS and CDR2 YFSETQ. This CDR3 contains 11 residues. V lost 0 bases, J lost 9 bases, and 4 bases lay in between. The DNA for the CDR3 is TGCGCCAGCAGCTTGGCGGTTGAGCAGTTCTTC. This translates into CASSLAVEQFF.

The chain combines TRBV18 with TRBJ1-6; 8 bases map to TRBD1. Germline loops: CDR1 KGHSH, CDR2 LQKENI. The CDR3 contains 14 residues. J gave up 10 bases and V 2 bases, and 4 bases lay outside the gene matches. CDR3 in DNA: TGTGCCAGCTCACCAGGACAGGGAGGCTCACCCCTCCACTTT. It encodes CASSPGQGGSPLHF.

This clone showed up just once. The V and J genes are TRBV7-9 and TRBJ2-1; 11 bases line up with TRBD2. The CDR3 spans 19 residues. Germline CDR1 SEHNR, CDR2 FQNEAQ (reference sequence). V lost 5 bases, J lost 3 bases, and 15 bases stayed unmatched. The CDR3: CASSPEKPTGLADYNEQFF. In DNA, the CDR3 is TGTGCCAGCAGCCCCGAAAAGCCCACGGGACTAGCGGACTACAATGAGCAGTTCTTC.

The CDR3, as DNA: TGTGCCAGCAGCCAAGTATCCGGGACAAGGACCGGGAATTATGGCTACACCTTC. Translated: CASSQVSGTRTGNYGYTF. The rearrangement joins TRBV3-1 (or the pseudogene TRBV3-2) to TRBJ1-2, with D tentatively TRBD1 (6 bases). Germline CDR1 LGHDT, CDR2 YNNKEL (reference sequence). This CDR3 contains 18 residues. Trimming took 1 base from V and 5 from J, leaving 23 bases between them.

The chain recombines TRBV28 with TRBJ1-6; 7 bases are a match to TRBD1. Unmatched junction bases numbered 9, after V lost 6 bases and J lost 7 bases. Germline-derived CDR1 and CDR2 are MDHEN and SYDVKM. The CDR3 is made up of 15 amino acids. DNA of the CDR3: TGTGCCAGCAGCCCGACAGGGAGCGGGAATTCACCCCTCCACTTT. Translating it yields CASSPTGSGNSPLHF.

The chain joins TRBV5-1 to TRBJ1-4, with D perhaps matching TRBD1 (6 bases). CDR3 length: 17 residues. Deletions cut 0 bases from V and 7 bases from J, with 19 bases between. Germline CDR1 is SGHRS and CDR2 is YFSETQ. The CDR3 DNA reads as TGCGCCAGCAGCTTGGTAACCCCGGACAGAACCTCTGAAAAACTGTTTTTT. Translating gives CASSLVTPDRTSEKLFF.

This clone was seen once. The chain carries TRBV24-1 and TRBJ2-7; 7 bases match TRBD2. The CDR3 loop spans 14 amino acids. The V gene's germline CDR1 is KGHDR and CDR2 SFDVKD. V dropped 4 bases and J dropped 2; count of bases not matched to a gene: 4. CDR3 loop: CATSEPSGAYEQYF. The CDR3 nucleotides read TGTGCCACCAGTGAGCCTAGCGGAGCCTACGAGCAGTACTTC.

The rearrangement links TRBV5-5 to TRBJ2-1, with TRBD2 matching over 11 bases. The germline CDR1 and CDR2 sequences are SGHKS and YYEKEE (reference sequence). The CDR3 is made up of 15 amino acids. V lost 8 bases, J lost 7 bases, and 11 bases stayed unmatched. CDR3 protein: CASGVAGGPVNEQFF. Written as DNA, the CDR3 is TGTGCCAGTGGAGTAGCGGGAGGGCCGGTTAATGAGCAGTTCTTC.

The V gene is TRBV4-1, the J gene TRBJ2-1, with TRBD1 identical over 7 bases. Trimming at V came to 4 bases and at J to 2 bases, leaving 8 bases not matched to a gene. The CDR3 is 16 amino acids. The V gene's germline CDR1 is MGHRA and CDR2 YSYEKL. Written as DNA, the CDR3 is TGCGCCAGCAGCCGCCAACAGGGGAGTCCCTACAATGAGCAGTTCTTC. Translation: CASSRQQGSPYNEQFF.

CDR3: CASSPRTATNYGYTF. DNA of the CDR3: TGTGCCAGCTCACCACGTACAGCAACTAACTATGGCTACACCTTC. The rearrangement links TRBV18 to TRBJ1-2, with D unclear. Germline assignment: CDR1 KGHSH and CDR2 LQKENI. CDR3 length: 15 amino acids. Trimming pared 1 base from V and 0 bases from J, leaving 9 bases between.

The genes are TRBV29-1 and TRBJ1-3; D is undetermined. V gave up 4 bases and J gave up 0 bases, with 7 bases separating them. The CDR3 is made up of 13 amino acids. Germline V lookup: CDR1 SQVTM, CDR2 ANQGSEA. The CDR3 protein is CSVGGASGNTIYF. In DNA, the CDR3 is TGCAGCGTTGGAGGAGCCTCTGGAAACACCATATATTTT. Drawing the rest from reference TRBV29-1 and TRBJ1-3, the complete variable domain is SAVISQKPSRDICQRGTSLTIQCQVDSQVTMMFWYRQQPGQSLTLIATANQGSEATYESGFVIDKFPISRPNLTFSTLTVSNMSPEDSSIYLCSVGGASGNTIYFGEGSWLTVV.